The entry below gives a single TCR beta chain sequence along with its context. What it binds is unknown. These data are taken from a study of T cell responses to AZD1222 COVID-19 vaccine. Study results and limitations: Targeting of unmutated variant regions was reportedly seen in nearly half of spike-specific TCRs. Vaccine-associated CD4 TCRs ranged over spike, dominating at 160-218 and 743-854.

Some clones are missing from TCRdb's copy, which holds only in-frame ones; the method was immunoSEQ multiplex PCR. The data hold 75,000 to 95,000 clones, with over 85% observed a single time. Germline loops: CDR1 SEHNR, CDR2 FQNEAQ (reference sequence). Between the trimmed V and J ends, which lost 6 bases and 5 bases, there was a span of 20 bases. CDR3 length: 16 residues. The chain couples TRBV7-9 to TRBJ2-1; D may be TRBD1 (5 bases). Sequences were derived from peripheral blood, sampled on day 0 of MenACWY control vaccination. The TCR originated in an adult in good health. The CDR3 spells CASSSYAGHTNNEQFF. CDR3 nucleotide sequence: TGTGCCAGCAGTTCTTATGCCGGACACACGAACAATGAGCAGTTCTTC.